This T cell receptor (beta chain) was found in a study of Tregs in tolerant kidney transplant recipients. The protocol was immunoSEQ multiplex PCR, while the TCRdb copy is restricted to in-frame clones and leaves out a portion. The sample has fewer than 60,000 clones, about 91% seen once; the top ten hold over 12%. This CDR3 is built from 16 residues. Looked up from germline, CDR1 is SGHTA and CDR2 is FQGTGA. V dropped 5 bases and J dropped 1 base, with 17 bases sitting between them. Related graft donors supplied nonmyeloablative bone marrow transplants, and mixed chimerism was transient. Findings of the study overall: Biological reproducibility was not directly addressed in this study. Tregs expanded with activated donor B cells seemed most donor-specific.

With respect to this clone: Its target is not known.

This receptor was identified in a human patient who received a combined kidney and bone marrow transplant. Some T cells may originate from the graft donor. Sequenced material: CD8+ T cells from blood (PBMCs), taken 24 months after the transplant. The chain is built from TRBV7-3 and TRBJ1-2; D is perhaps TRBD1 (5 bases). The CDR3 region is CASSPRPTVSNYGYTF. The CDR3 bases are TGTGCCAGCAGCCCCCGCCCGACAGTCAGTAACTATGGCTACACCTTC.